This passage covers 32 T cell receptor beta chains from one sample sequenced in a study of Ad26.COV2.S vaccination and SARS-CoV-2 variants. The sample's treatment: roughly 18 received Ad26.COV2.S at low or high dose, single or two shots; about five received placebo; per-sample allocation not given. Day 63 after the first injection of vaccine or placebo was the sampling time. The protocol was immunoSEQ multiplex PCR, while the TCRdb copy is restricted to in-frame clones and leaves out a portion. The sample lists 250,000 or so clones, around nine tenths occurring once. The input for sequencing was peripheral blood, taken in a trial of Ad26.COV2.S vaccine versus placebo. The receptors derive from a person between 18 and 60 years old who received the Ad26.COV2.S COVID-19 vaccine or a placebo.

The chain uses TRBV9 and TRBJ1-6; D is uncertain. V was trimmed by 0 bases and J by 6 bases, leaving 4 bases between them. Germline assignment: CDR1 SGDLS and CDR2 YYNGEE. The CDR3 has 13 residues. This chain's CDR3 is CASSVAGNSPLHF. CDR3 nucleotides: TGTGCCAGCAGCGTAGCGGGTAATTCACCCCTCCACTTT. Complete variable domain (other parts from reference TRBV9 and TRBJ1-6): DSGVTQTPKHLITATGQRVTLRCSPRSGDLSVYWYQQSLDQGLQFLIQYYNGEERAKGNILERFSAQQFPDLHSELNLSSLELGDSALYFCASSVAGNSPLHFGNGTRLTVT.

The J gene is TRBJ2-1, the V gene TRBV15; 11 bases fit TRBD2. In germline, CDR1 is LNHNV, CDR2 YYDKDF (reference sequence). The CDR3 runs 16 residues. J gave up 9 bases and V 3 bases, and 10 bases lay outside the gene matches. CDR3 sequence (DNA): TGTGCCACCAGCAGTGGTAGCGGGGGGGCTTTTGGTGAGCAGTTCTTC. It specifies CATSSGSGGAFGEQFF. The full variable domain, rest sourced from reference TRBV15 and TRBJ2-1, is DAMVIQNPRYQVTQFGKPVTLSCSQTLNHNVMYWYQQKSSQAPKLLFHYYDKDFNNEADTPDNFQSRRPNTSFCFLDIRSPGLGDTAMYLCATSSGSGGAFGEQFFGPGTRLTVL.

The rearrangement uses TRBV6-1 and TRBJ2-2, with D perhaps given as TRBD1 or TRBD2 (5 bases each). The CDR3 totals 16 residues. Trimming stripped 1 base from V and 4 bases from J, with 13 bases between. Germline V gives CDR1 MNHNS, CDR2 SASEGT. The CDR3 coding sequence is TGTGCCAGCAGTGAAGGACAGAGGGCGACCACCGGGGAGCTGTTTTTT. This translates into CASSEGQRATTGELFF.

V is TRBV7-9 and J is TRBJ1-2, with D hard to call. Germline CDR1 reads SEHNR; CDR2 reads FQNEAQ (reference sequence). V was shortened by 4 bases and J by 3 bases, with 15 bases between the two germline ends. The CDR3 sequence is 15 residues long. CDR3 DNA: TGTGCCAGCAGCTCAACCCTCTCCCTGTACTATGGCTACACCTTC. Residues: CASSSTLSLYYGYTF.

V and J are TRBV7-9 and TRBJ2-2; D may be TRBD1 (6 bases). Germline assignment: CDR1 SEHNR and CDR2 FQNEAQ (reference sequence). Trimming removed 4 bases at V and 2 bases at J, with 8 bases between. This CDR3 has 14 residues. The CDR3 DNA reads TGTGCCAGCAGCTCCAGGGGAAACACCGGGGAGCTGTTTTTT. Protein: CASSSRGNTGELFF.

The rearrangement links TRBV13 to TRBJ2-3, with D possibly matching TRBD2 (6 bases). Between the trimmed V and J ends, which lost 0 bases and 4 bases, there was a span of 8 bases. CDR3 length: 14 residues. Germline lookup yields CDR1 PRHDT and CDR2 FYEKMQ (reference sequence). DNA for the CDR3: TGTGCCAGCAGCTTAGGTCTAGCGTCAGATACGCAGTATTTT. Its protein is CASSLGLASDTQYF.

V usage is TRBV6-4 and J usage is TRBJ2-2, with D unresolved. The V gene lost 0 bases and the J gene lost 3 bases, with 11 bases spanning the gap. This CDR3 is 16 amino acids long. Germline CDR1 is MRHNA and CDR2 is SNTAGT. The CDR3 region is CASSDSGVFDTGELFF. The CDR3, as DNA: TGTGCCAGCAGTGACTCCGGTGTCTTTGACACCGGGGAGCTGTTTTTT.

This clone was detected only once. The chain uses TRBV21-1 and TRBJ1-4; the D call TRBD1 from the table was never checked on the DNA. TRBV21-1 is described as a pseudogene. This CDR3 is built from 19 residues. The CDR3 nucleotides read TGTGCTAGCAGCAAAAAAAGGGCCACAGGGCGTCGAATCGAGGAAAAACTGTTTTTT. This sequence encodes CASSKKRATGRRIEEKLFF.

This clone was counted between two and nine times. V usage is TRBV6-2 or TRBV6-3 and J usage is TRBJ1-1, with unresolved D. Germline lookup yields CDR1 MNHEY and CDR2 SVGEGT. V dropped 5 bases and J dropped 7 bases, with 8 bases sitting between them. The CDR3 totals 11 residues. In DNA form, the CDR3 reads TGTGCCAGCAGTCAACAGAGTGAAGCTTTCTTT. Translation: CASSQQSEAFF.

The J gene is TRBJ2-3, the V gene TRBV30, with D hard to call. V shed 0 bases and J shed 0 bases, with 10 bases lying between them. Per germline, CDR1 GTSNPN and CDR2 SVGIG (reference sequence). The CDR3 loop spans 15 amino acids. CDR3 region: CAWSVNSPSTDTQYF. The CDR3 nucleotides read TGTGCCTGGAGTGTAAACTCCCCTAGCACAGATACGCAGTATTTT.

The chain employs TRBV4-3 and TRBJ1-4; D remains unclear. The CDR3 has 17 amino acids. Germline V gene sequence: CDR1 LGHNA, CDR2 YSLEER. Trimming removed 1 base from V and 4 bases from J, with 16 bases in between. CDR3: CASSQVELTGDNEKLFF. The CDR3 nucleotides read TGCGCCAGCAGCCAAGTTGAATTGACGGGAGATAATGAAAAACTGTTTTTT.

V and J are TRBV7-9 and TRBJ1-2, with 10 bases fitting TRBD1. The J segment lost 8 bases and the V segment lost 5 bases, leaving 14 bases of the junction unmatched. This CDR3 region has 16 residues. Germline CDR1 and CDR2: SEHNR and FQNEAQ (reference sequence). The CDR3 is CASSPPRDRGRGGYTF. Written as DNA, the CDR3 is TGTGCCAGCAGCCCCCCGCGGGACAGGGGCCGCGGAGGCTACACCTTC.

CDR3 in amino acids: CASRVPGGIEAFF. CDR3 nucleotides: TGTGCCAGCAGGGTACCCGGGGGAATTGAAGCTTTCTTT. The chain links TRBV6-5 to TRBJ1-1; a weak D match, TRBD1 (5 bases). V was shortened by 6 bases and J by 7 bases, with 15 bases between the two germline ends. Germline CDR1 MNHEY, CDR2 SVGAGI. CDR3 length equals 13 residues.

This clone was picked up many times. The chain uses TRBV19 and TRBJ2-1, with D possibly called TRBD1 or TRBD2 (6 bases each). The germline V gene encodes CDR1 LNHDA and CDR2 SQIVND (reference sequence). This CDR3 spans 15 amino acids. V lost 3 bases to trimming and J lost 6 bases, with 15 bases between them. This CDR3 is CASSMGTLALNEQFF. The DNA for the CDR3 is TGTGCCAGTAGTATGGGGACACTAGCCCTCAATGAGCAGTTCTTC.

CDR3 in amino acids: CASSLAGQGIVAQYF. For the CDR3, the DNA is TGTGCCAGCAGCTTAGCAGGACAGGGAATCGTGGCCCAGTACTTC. The chain uses TRBV7-8 and TRBJ2-5; 8 bases agree with TRBD1. This CDR3 has 15 residues. J was trimmed by 9 bases and V by 0 bases; bases with no gene match: 9. Germline CDR1 SGHVS, CDR2 FQNEAQ.

This chain joins TRBV4-3 and TRBJ2-7; D is perhaps TRBD2 (5 bases). Trimming removed 0 bases at V and 2 bases at J, with 14 bases between. The CDR3 length is 16 residues. Germline-derived CDR1 and CDR2 are LGHNA and YSLEER. CDR3 region: CASSQDAGLQAYEQYF. CDR3 DNA: TGCGCCAGCAGCCAAGATGCCGGACTCCAAGCCTACGAGCAGTACTTC.

The chain carries TRBV7-2 and TRBJ2-5; tentative D call: TRBD2 (5 bases). Germline CDR1 is SGHTA and CDR2 is FQGNSA. The CDR3 is 15 amino acids. V lost 3 bases to trimming and J lost 1 base, with 12 bases between them. The CDR3 DNA reads TGTGCCAGCAGCTTTCAACGGGGAAGCCAAGAGACCCAGTACTTC. This codes for CASSFQRGSQETQYF. The full variable domain, rest sourced from reference TRBV7-2 and TRBJ2-5, is GAGVSQSPSNKVTEKGKDVELRCDPISGHTALYWYRQSLGQGLEFLIYFQGNSAPDKSGLPSDRFSAERTGGSVSTLTIQRTQQEDSAVYLCASSFQRGSQETQYFGPGTRLLVL.

The V gene is TRBV30, the J gene TRBJ2-1; 9 positions match TRBD2. V lost 3 bases, J lost 4 bases, and 4 bases stayed unmatched. Germline V CDR1 and CDR2: GTSNPN, SVGIG (reference sequence). The CDR3 consists of 14 residues. The CDR3 protein is CAWRASGIYNEQFF. The DNA for the CDR3 is TGTGCCTGGAGGGCTAGCGGGATTTACAATGAGCAGTTCTTC.

This clone was counted once. This chain uses TRBV6-6 with TRBJ1-5; 11 nucleotides agree with TRBD1. Germline CDR1 MNHNY, CDR2 SVGAGI (reference sequence). The CDR3 extends over 16 amino acids. With V trimmed by 6 bases and J by 1 base, 5 bases remained unmatched. The CDR3 loop is CASSSGTGGSNQPQHF. In DNA form, the CDR3 reads TGTGCCAGCAGCTCCGGGACAGGGGGAAGCAATCAGCCCCAGCATTTT.

The rearrangement joins TRBV6-1 to TRBJ1-3, with unresolved D. Germline V CDR1 and CDR2: MNHNS, SASEGT. The CDR3 has 17 residues. With 2 bases removed from V and 0 bases from J, the gap between germline ends came to 14 bases. The CDR3 DNA follows: TGTGCCAGCAGTGAATTTGCCCTCCGAGTCTCTGGAAACACCATATATTTT. Translated, it gives CASSEFALRVSGNTIYF.

The chain uses TRBV7-2 and TRBJ1-6, with D uncertain. Trimming took off 2 bases at V and 7 bases at J, with 15 bases between the two ends. The CDR3 is made up of 16 amino acids. The germline V gene has CDR1 SGHTA and CDR2 FQGNSA. The CDR3 DNA reads as TGTGCCAGCAGCTTAAAGGCCCGTCTCGGGAATTCACCCCTCCACTTT. It yields the protein CASSLKARLGNSPLHF.

The V call is TRBV10-3, the J call TRBJ1-2; D gene unclear. Germline assignment: CDR1 ENHRY and CDR2 SYGVKD. V lost 4 bases to trimming and J lost 6 bases, with 9 bases between them. The CDR3 has 12 amino acids. The CDR3 sequence: CAISVRGDGYTF. CDR3 coding DNA: TGTGCCATCAGTGTTCGTGGGGATGGCTACACCTTC.

The chain is built from TRBV7-2 and TRBJ1-2; TRBD1 aligns across 8 bases. CDR1 and CDR2 (germline): SGHTA, FQGNSA. The V and J ends lost 5 bases and 6 bases, in that order; junction bases with no gene match: 14. The length of the CDR3 is 16 residues. The CDR3 region is CASSPLDRAGMDGYTF. DNA of the CDR3: TGTGCCAGCAGCCCACTGGACAGGGCGGGGATGGATGGCTACACCTTC.

This rearrangement joins TRBV4-3 to TRBJ2-3, with 9 nucleotides matching TRBD2. Germline V gene lookup returns CDR1 LGHNA and CDR2 YSLEER. The junction had 2 bases not matched to a gene; V was cut back by 1 base and J by 0 bases. This CDR3 has 16 amino acids. CDR3: CASSQGSGGSTDTQYF. In nucleotides, the CDR3 is TGCGCCAGCAGCCAAGGTAGCGGGGGCAGCACAGATACGCAGTATTTT.

This clone was seen once. The V and J genes are TRBV10-2 and TRBJ1-1; TRBD1 might be the D (5 bases). Trimming took 5 bases from V and 7 from J, leaving 14 bases between them. Germline loops: CDR1 WSHSY, CDR2 SAAADI. The CDR3 is made up of 13 amino acids. In nucleotides, the CDR3 is TGCGCCAGCAGTAGGGGTTTGGGAAGTGAAGCTTTCTTT. Amino acids: CASSRGLGSEAFF.

The gene calls are TRBV10-3 and TRBJ2-5, with D perhaps given as TRBD1 or TRBD2 (5 bases each). The CDR3 has 16 amino acids. V gave up 4 bases and J gave up 0 bases, with 15 bases separating them. Per the germline V gene, CDR1 is ENHRY and CDR2 is SYGVKD. The CDR3 DNA follows: TGTGCCATCAGTGTCGTCCAGGGACCAGACCAAGAGACCCAGTACTTC. This gives the protein CAISVVQGPDQETQYF.

The rearrangement joins TRBV11-2 to TRBJ2-1, with 9 bases that match TRBD2. Germline CDR1 is SGHAT and CDR2 is FQNNGV. Germline trimming cut 1 base from V and 6 bases from J; bases unmatched to any gene: 4. This CDR3 comprises 15 residues. CDR3 region: CASSLGLAGLNEQFF. The DNA for the CDR3 is TGTGCCAGCAGCTTAGGGCTAGCGGGGCTCAATGAGCAGTTCTTC.

V usage is TRBV19 and J usage is TRBJ1-5, with D hard to call. V lost 4 bases, J lost 1 base, and 11 bases lay in between. The CDR3 sequence is 15 residues long. The germline V gene encodes CDR1 LNHDA and CDR2 SQIVND (reference sequence). The CDR3 is CASSTYTESNQPQHF. Here the CDR3 DNA reads TGTGCCAGTAGTACATACACAGAGAGCAATCAGCCCCAGCATTTT.

The chain employs TRBV3-1 (or the pseudogene TRBV3-2) and TRBJ2-2; D perhaps matches TRBD1 (6 bases). Trimming took off 5 bases at V and 4 bases at J, with 17 bases between the two ends. CDR1 LGHDT and CDR2 YNNKEL come from the germline V gene (reference sequence). The CDR3 runs 16 residues. The CDR3 DNA reads as TGTGCCAGCAGCGCTGGGACATCCGTGGGCACCGGGGAGCTGTTTTTT. Its protein is CASSAGTSVGTGELFF.

A single count supports this clone. The chain is built from TRBV6-2 or TRBV6-3 and TRBJ1-5, with D tentatively TRBD1 (5 bases). CDR1 is MNHEY and CDR2 is SVGEGT in the germline V gene. Trimming took 2 bases from V and 2 from J, leaving 10 bases between them. The CDR3 length is 15 residues. CDR3 bases: TGTGCCAGCAGTTACGCGGGGGTCGGCAATCAGCCCCAGCATTTT. It yields the protein CASSYAGVGNQPQHF.

This clone was picked up one time. This chain uses TRBV2 with TRBJ2-3; 14 bases align to TRBD2. V gave up 6 bases and J gave up 4 bases; unmatched junction bases: 3. CDR3 length: 15 amino acids. CDR1 is SNHLY and CDR2 is FYNNEI in the germline V gene. The CDR3 region has the DNA TGTGCCAGCAGGGGGACTAGCGGGAGCTCAGATACGCAGTATTTT. This gives the protein CASRGTSGSSDTQYF.

The V call is TRBV10-3, the J call TRBJ1-3; weak D call: TRBD1 (5 bases). Trimming stripped 4 bases from V and 0 bases from J, with 7 bases between. Germline V gene data show CDR1 as ENHRY and CDR2 as SYGVKD. The CDR3 covers 14 residues. DNA for the CDR3: TGTGCCATCAGTGGGACATACTCTGGAAACACCATATATTTT. Amino acids: CAISGTYSGNTIYF.